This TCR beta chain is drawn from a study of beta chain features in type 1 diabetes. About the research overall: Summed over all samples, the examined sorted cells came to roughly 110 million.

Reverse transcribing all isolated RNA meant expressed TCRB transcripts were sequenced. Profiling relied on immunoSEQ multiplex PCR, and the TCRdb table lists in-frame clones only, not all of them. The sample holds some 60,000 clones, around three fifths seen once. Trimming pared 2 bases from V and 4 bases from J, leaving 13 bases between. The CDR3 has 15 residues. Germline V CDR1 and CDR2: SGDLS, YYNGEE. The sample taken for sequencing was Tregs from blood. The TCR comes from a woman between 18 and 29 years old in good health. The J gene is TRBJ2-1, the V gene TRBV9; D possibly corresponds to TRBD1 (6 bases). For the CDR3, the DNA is TGTGCCAGCAGCGTTTCGACAGGTACTTACAATGAGCAGTTCTTC. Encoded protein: CASSVSTGTYNEQFF.